The 20 T cell receptor beta chains below come from one sample, sequenced in a study of patients and donors after allogeneic stem cell transplantation. TCRdb independently ran MiXCR on the RT-PCR reads; one entry per CDR3 protein. The sample lists more than 20,000 distinct CDR3 sequences, 40% to 45% occurring once. Sequenced input: blood, either unsorted or a sorted T cell fraction (not recorded which). The receptors were gathered from a human donor who was either an allogeneic HSCT recipient or a stem cell or donor lymphocyte infusion donor (not recorded which). It is not recorded whose cells these are; they may come from a transplant donor.

The sample holds one count of this clonotype. The rearrangement uses TRBV29-1 and TRBJ1-2; 7 bases map to TRBD1. In germline, CDR1 is SQVTM, CDR2 ANQGSEA. Trimming removed 4 bases from V and 4 bases from J; junction bases left unmatched: 9. This CDR3 spans 14 amino acids. CDR3 sequence: CSVGQGDGGYGYTF. The CDR3, as DNA: TGCAGCGTTGGACAGGGCGACGGAGGCTATGGCTACACCTTC.

The V and J genes are TRBV5-1 and TRBJ2-7; TRBD2 might be the D (6 bases). Trimming removed 4 bases from V and 3 bases from J, with 14 bases in between. The germline gives CDR1 SGHRS, CDR2 YFSETQ. This CDR3 is 14 amino acids long. The CDR3 here is CASSPGDGLYEQYF. CDR3 sequence (DNA): TGCGCCAGCAGCCCGGGGGACGGCCTCTACGAGCAGTACTTC. Variable domain in full (rest from reference TRBV5-1 and TRBJ2-7): KAGVTQTPRYLIKTRGQQVTLSCSPISGHRSVSWYQQTPGQGLQFLFEYFSETQRNKGNFPGRFSGRQFSNSRSEMNVSTLELGDSALYLCASSPGDGLYEQYFGPGTRLTVT.

This chain joins TRBV4-1 and TRBJ2-3, with unresolved D. Trimming took 1 base from V and 1 from J, leaving 3 bases between them. The germline V gene has CDR1 MGHRA and CDR2 YSYEKL. The CDR3 spans 13 residues. The DNA for the CDR3 is TGCGCCAGCAGCCAAGTGGGCACAGATACGCAGTATTTT. Translating it yields CASSQVGTDTQYF.

The V gene is TRBV12-3 or TRBV12-4, the J gene TRBJ1-3, with unresolved D. V was pared by 2 bases and J by 0 bases, with 14 bases between. The CDR3 consists of 17 residues. CDR3 amino acids: CASSLRSDGSSGNTIYF. In DNA form, the CDR3 reads TGTGCCAGCAGTTTAAGGTCGGACGGTTCCTCTGGAAACACCATATATTTT.

CDR3 in amino acids: CASSSRQNTEAFF. The CDR3 DNA reads as TGTGCCAGCAGTTCCAGACAGAACACTGAAGCTTTCTTT. The chain carries TRBV12-3 or TRBV12-4 and TRBJ1-1; no clear D. The ends were cut back, 4 bases at V and 1 base at J, with 7 bases in the middle. CDR3 length: 13 amino acids.

This clonotype has more than one count but fewer than ten. The chain is built from TRBV14 and TRBJ1-1; tentative D call: TRBD1 (5 bases). V was shortened by 3 bases and J by 6 bases, with 11 bases between the two germline ends. CDR1 and CDR2 (germline): SGHDN, FVKESK. The CDR3 consists of 13 residues. The CDR3 DNA follows: TGTGCCAGCAGCCACTCGGGGCGCGCTGAAGCTTTCTTT. This codes for CASSHSGRAEAFF.

The V call is TRBV12-3 or TRBV12-4, the J call TRBJ2-4; 12 bases are shared with TRBD2. CDR3 length: 20 residues. V lost 3 bases and J lost 0; bases outside the gene matches: 12. The CDR3 DNA reads TGTGCCAGCAGTTTCAGTAGAGGGACTAGCGGGCTGCTAGCCAAAAACATTCAGTACTTC. Amino acid sequence: CASSFSRGTSGLLAKNIQYF.

This clonotype has just one count. The chain couples TRBV29-1 to TRBJ2-2, with TRBD1 matching over 9 bases. This CDR3 is 13 amino acids long. Trimming cost V 3 bases and J 13 bases; bases outside gene matches: 9. Germline CDR1 is SQVTM and CDR2 is ANQGSEA. CDR3 bases: TGCAGCGTTGAGGGGGGGACAGGGTCGGCGCTGTTTTTT. This gives the protein CSVEGGTGSALFF.

There are a few counts of this clonotype. The genes are TRBV28 and TRBJ1-3; D is unresolved. This CDR3 has 15 residues. V was clipped by 8 bases and J by 0 bases, with 14 bases between them. Germline V CDR1 and CDR2: MDHEN, SYDVKM. The CDR3 region has the DNA TGTGCCAGCCTCGACGTATCCTTCTCTGGAAACACCATATATTTT. This gives the protein CASLDVSFSGNTIYF. Based on the CDR3 plus reference TRBV28 and TRBJ1-3, the full variable domain is DVKVTQSSRYLVKRTGEKVFLECVQDMDHENMFWYRQDPGLGLRLIYFSYDVKMKEKGDIPEGYSVSREKKERFSLILESASTNQTSMYLCASLDVSFSGNTIYFGEGSWLTVV.

This chain connects TRBV2 to TRBJ2-4; TRBD2 matches 11 bases. The CDR3 has 15 residues. After removal of 4 bases from V and 8 bases from J, the junction contained 7 bases not matched to a gene. Germline values: CDR1 SNHLY, CDR2 FYNNEI. The CDR3: CASSALLAGVDIQYF. The CDR3 coding sequence is TGTGCCAGCAGTGCCTTACTAGCGGGAGTTGACATTCAGTACTTC. Variable domain in full (rest from reference TRBV2 and TRBJ2-4): EPEVTQTPSHQVTQMGQEVILRCVPISNHLYFYWYRQILGQKVEFLVSFYNNEISEKSEIFDDQFSVERPDGSNFTLKIRSTKLEDSAMYFCASSALLAGVDIQYFGAGTRLSVL.

CDR3: CASSLVGGAATEAFF. CDR3 coding DNA: TGTGCCAGCAGCTTGGTTGGGGGGGCGGCCACTGAAGCTTTCTTT. The chain carries TRBV5-5 and TRBJ1-1, with D possibly being TRBD1 (6 bases). This CDR3 is built from 15 residues. CDR1 is SGHKS and CDR2 is YYEKEE in the germline V gene (reference sequence). Trimming stripped 0 bases from V and 4 bases from J, with 13 bases between.

The chain has TRBV7-6 and TRBJ1-2, with D perhaps TRBD1 (6 bases). Germline CDR1 SGHVS, CDR2 FNYEAQ. The V end was cut by 3 bases, the J end by 8 bases, with 16 bases between. CDR3 length: 14 residues. CDR3 amino acids: CASSLGDRKHGYTF. The CDR3 bases are TGTGCCAGCAGCTTGGGAGACAGGAAACACGGCTACACCTTC. Full variable domain (rest looked up from reference TRBV7-6 and TRBJ1-2): GAGVSQSPRYKVTKRGQDVALRCDPISGHVSLYWYRQALGQGPEFLTYFNYEAQQDKSGLPNDRFSAERPEGSISTLTIQRTEQRDSAMYRCASSLGDRKHGYTFGSGTRLTVV.

Only a few counts were recorded for this clonotype. The rearrangement links TRBV18 to TRBJ1-1, with 7 bases identical to TRBD1. The germline CDR1 and CDR2 sequences are KGHSH and LQKENI. The CDR3 loop spans 14 amino acids. V trimming: 3 bases; J trimming: 1 base; junction bases outside the gene matches: 2. CDR3 in amino acids: CASSPRTGNTEAFF. The CDR3 nucleotides are TGTGCCAGCTCACCCCGGACAGGGAACACTGAAGCTTTCTTT.

The table lists this clonotype with a few counts. This rearrangement joins TRBV9 to TRBJ1-1, with 10 positions matching TRBD1. This CDR3 comprises 17 residues. After removal of 0 bases from V and 0 bases from J, the junction contained 5 bases not matched to a gene. CDR1 and CDR2 (germline): SGDLS, YYNGEE. CDR3 DNA sequence: TGTGCCAGCAGCGTAGTGGGACAGGGGAACGTGAACACTGAAGCTTTCTTT. This encodes CASSVVGQGNVNTEAFF.

This chain joins TRBV5-1 and TRBJ2-7; no reliable D call. From germline, CDR1 is SGHRS and CDR2 YFSETQ. This CDR3 has 12 residues. Trimming left V 3 bases short and J 3 bases short, with 7 bases between. Here the CDR3 reads CASSSEFYEQYF. The CDR3, as DNA: TGCGCCAGCAGCTCGGAGTTCTACGAGCAGTACTTC.

This clonotype has just a few counts. The chain joins TRBV5-6 to TRBJ1-1; D not resolved. CDR1 is SGHDT and CDR2 is YYEEEE in the germline V gene. V was trimmed by 2 bases and J by 0 bases, leaving 14 bases between them. This CDR3 is 16 amino acids long. In nucleotides, the CDR3 is TGTGCCAGCAGCTTCCGGGCCCCGTTCATGAACACTGAAGCTTTCTTT. This encodes CASSFRAPFMNTEAFF.

The CDR3 is CASSLDRDRDHTF. The CDR3 coding sequence is TGTGCCAGCAGCTTAGACAGGGACAGGGATCACACCTTC. V gene TRBV7-2 combines with J gene TRBJ1-2; 9 bases match TRBD1. The V gene's germline CDR1 is SGHTA and CDR2 FQGNSA. This CDR3 spans 13 amino acids. The J segment lost 12 bases and the V segment lost 1 base, leaving 6 bases of the junction unmatched.

The CDR3 here is CSATRGGVNTEAFF. As DNA, the CDR3 is TGCAGTGCTACCCGCGGGGGGGTGAACACTGAAGCTTTCTTT. This chain links TRBV20-1 with TRBJ1-1; maybe TRBD1 (5 bases). Trimming removed 4 bases at V and 0 bases at J, with 12 bases between. The CDR3 sequence is 14 residues long. Germline V gene lookup returns CDR1 DFQATT and CDR2 SNEGSKA (reference sequence).

The sample holds a few counts of this clonotype. J is TRBJ2-2 and V is TRBV15; perhaps TRBD2 as D (7 bases). The length of the CDR3 is 14 residues. The V gene lost 4 bases and the J gene lost 3 bases, with 9 bases spanning the gap. Germline CDR1 is LNHNV and CDR2 is YYDKDF (reference sequence). The CDR3 protein is CATSKGGYTGELFF. In nucleotides, the CDR3 is TGTGCCACCAGCAAGGGGGGGTACACCGGGGAGCTGTTTTTT.

This clonotype was seen only a few times. This rearrangement joins TRBV27 to TRBJ2-2, with a tentative D call TRBD1 (6 bases). This CDR3 region has 14 residues. CDR1 and CDR2 (germline): MNHEY, SMNVEV (reference sequence). The ends were cut back, 8 bases at V and 8 bases at J, with 18 bases in the middle. The chain's CDR3 is CASGGQRVVGELFF. DNA of the CDR3: TGTGCCAGCGGAGGACAGAGGGTTGTAGGGGAGCTGTTTTTT.